One and the same sample provided the 17 T cell receptor beta chains below, sequenced in a study of blood T cell repertoires in COVID-19 (dated by TCRdb to the early 2020s). Library creation used the immunoSEQ multiplex PCR assay. Here the immuneACCESS table is served through TCRdb, limited to in-frame sequences with V and J called. Missing clones are a known gap in these copies; in checked studies unresolved V genes cover under half, and the rest lacks a known reason. For this sample the table gives approximately 200,000 clones, of which 65% to 90% were detected only once. The ten most abundant clones make up about 4.5% of the sample. The sample was PBMCs or T cells enriched from blood (not recorded which). These receptors all stem from a woman in her twenties or thirties who had been exposed to COVID-19.

The rearrangement joins TRBV10-3 to TRBJ1-5; the match to TRBD1 covers 11 bases. Germline loops: CDR1 ENHRY, CDR2 SYGVKD. The CDR3 extends over 14 amino acids. J gave up 5 bases and V 6 bases, and 3 bases lay outside the gene matches. CDR3 sequence (DNA): TGTGCCATCAGACCGGGACAGGGGGATCAGCCCCAGCATTTT. It is translated as CAIRPGQGDQPQHF.

The rearrangement uses TRBV14 and TRBJ2-7; D perhaps matches TRBD2 (5 bases). The V gene lost 1 base and the J gene lost 1 base, with 14 bases spanning the gap. The CDR3 length is 16 residues. The V gene's germline CDR1 is SGHDN and CDR2 FVKESK. The CDR3 loop is CASSQAEGLISYEQYF. The CDR3 DNA reads as TGTGCCAGCAGCCAAGCCGAGGGCCTTATATCCTACGAGCAGTACTTC.

The CDR3 DNA is TGTGCCAGCAGCTTAGTGGGACTAGCGGGTGACGAGCAGTACTTC. Protein: CASSLVGLAGDEQYF. The chain is built from TRBV11-2 and TRBJ2-7; 12 nucleotides align to TRBD2. V shed 1 base, J shed 5 bases, and the junction held 3 bases outside the gene matches. Germline-derived CDR1 and CDR2 are SGHAT and FQNNGV. This CDR3 comprises 15 residues.

The chain carries TRBV2 and TRBJ2-5, with D possibly TRBD1 on 5 matching bases. The CDR3 has 14 residues. Germline V gene lookup returns CDR1 SNHLY and CDR2 FYNNEI. Trimming removed 1 base from V and 7 bases from J, with 13 bases in between. CDR3 DNA sequence: TGTGCCAGCAGTGAAGGGGGCAACCTTAGGACCCAGTACTTC. This codes for CASSEGGNLRTQYF. Using reference TRBV2 and TRBJ2-5 for the parts outside the CDR3, the full variable domain is EPEVTQTPSHQVTQMGQEVILRCVPISNHLYFYWYRQILGQKVEFLVSFYNNEISEKSEIFDDQFSVERPDGSNFTLKIRSTKLEDSAMYFCASSEGGNLRTQYFGPGTRLLVL.

The chain is built from TRBV7-2 and TRBJ2-1; a possible D gene is TRBD2 (5 bases). CDR3 length: 14 amino acids. Trimming cost V 5 bases and J 7 bases, with 15 bases left between them. Germline V CDR1 and CDR2: SGHTA, FQGNSA. As DNA, the CDR3 is TGTGCCAGCAGCAGGTCTGGCCGCGGGAATGAGCAGTTCTTC. Its translation is CASSRSGRGNEQFF.

The V call is TRBV4-1, the J call TRBJ1-1; tentative D call: TRBD1 (5 bases). Per germline, CDR1 MGHRA and CDR2 YSYEKL. The ends were cut back, 4 bases at V and 8 bases at J, with 17 bases in the middle. The CDR3 sequence is 14 residues long. The CDR3 nucleotides read TGCGCCAGCAGCCCTCTAGGCAGGGTATCAGAAGCTTTCTTT. Translated: CASSPLGRVSEAFF.

The gene calls are TRBV5-1 and TRBJ2-7; possibly TRBD1 for D (5 bases). Germline CDR1 and CDR2: SGHRS and YFSETQ. Trimming removed 5 bases from V and 2 bases from J, with 11 bases in between. This CDR3 is built from 13 residues. This CDR3 reads CASRFQGTYEQYF. The DNA of the CDR3 is TGCGCCAGCAGATTCCAGGGTACCTACGAGCAGTACTTC. Together with reference TRBV5-1 and TRBJ2-7, the CDR3 gives the full variable domain: KAGVTQTPRYLIKTRGQQVTLSCSPISGHRSVSWYQQTPGQGLQFLFEYFSETQRNKGNFPGRFSGRQFSNSRSEMNVSTLELGDSALYLCASRFQGTYEQYFGPGTRLTVT.

This clone is a singleton in its sample. V usage is TRBV5-6 and J usage is TRBJ2-1; D gene uncertain. This CDR3 spans 16 amino acids. Germline assignment: CDR1 SGHDT and CDR2 YYEEEE. With 0 bases removed from V and 0 bases from J, the gap between germline ends came to 10 bases. The CDR3 region is CASSLASSSSYNEQFF. The CDR3 DNA sequence: TGTGCCAGCAGCTTGGCCTCCTCCAGCTCCTACAATGAGCAGTTCTTC.

The chain carries TRBV9 and TRBJ2-7; TRBD1 is a possible D gene (5 bases). This CDR3 has 14 residues. Between the trimmed V and J ends, which lost 6 bases and 0 bases, there was a span of 13 bases. Germline V gene data show CDR1 as SGDLS and CDR2 as YYNGEE. DNA of the CDR3: TGTGCCAGCATCCCAATCAGGGACTCCTACGAGCAGTACTTC. Amino acid sequence: CASIPIRDSYEQYF.

The chain employs TRBV9 and TRBJ2-1; D remains ambiguous. Germline CDR1 SGDLS, CDR2 YYNGEE. V was clipped by 0 bases and J by 5 bases, with 15 bases between them. The CDR3 spans 16 residues. This CDR3 reads CASSVASSRPNNEQFF. The CDR3 DNA reads as TGTGCCAGCAGCGTAGCTAGTTCCAGACCTAACAATGAGCAGTTCTTC.

The chain is built from TRBV5-1 and TRBJ2-4; D may be TRBD1 (6 bases). Looked up from germline, CDR1 is SGHRS and CDR2 is YFSETQ. This CDR3 has 14 residues. V was trimmed by 2 bases and J by 9 bases, leaving 15 bases between them. The CDR3, as DNA: TGCGCCAGCAGCTTAGGGACACTGAGGGGCATTCAGTACTTC. Translation: CASSLGTLRGIQYF.

This clone was detected once. The V and J genes are TRBV7-6 and TRBJ2-7; 7 bases are shared with TRBD2. Germline trimming cut 5 bases from V and 3 bases from J; bases unmatched to any gene: 7. CDR1 and CDR2 (germline): SGHVS, FNYEAQ. The CDR3 totals 14 residues. The CDR3 spells CASSPAGEGYEQYF. CDR3 nucleotides: TGTGCCAGCAGCCCCGCCGGGGAGGGCTACGAGCAGTACTTC.

V is TRBV11-2 and J is TRBJ1-2; 9 bases match TRBD1. The CDR3 is 16 amino acids. Germline CDR1 and CDR2: SGHAT and FQNNGV. The V segment lost 5 bases and the J segment 0 bases; nucleotides outside the gene matches: 7. The CDR3 DNA sequence: TGTGCCAGCAGCCGTATTGGGACAGGGACTAACTATGGCTACACCTTC. Protein product: CASSRIGTGTNYGYTF. Variable domain in full (rest from reference TRBV11-2 and TRBJ1-2): EAGVAQSPRYKIIEKRQSVAFWCNPISGHATLYWYQQILGQGPKLLIQFQNNGVVDDSQLPKDRFSAERLKGVDSTLKIQPAKLEDSAVYLCASSRIGTGTNYGYTFGSGTRLTVV.

The chain is built from TRBV14 and TRBJ2-5; D not resolved. The CDR3 has 14 residues. Germline assignment: CDR1 SGHDN and CDR2 FVKESK. Deletions cut 5 bases from V and 5 bases from J, with 15 bases between. The CDR3: CASSSHSYMETQYF. CDR3 DNA sequence: TGTGCCAGCAGCTCGCATTCCTATATGGAGACCCAGTACTTC. Filled out from reference TRBV14 and TRBJ2-5, the complete variable domain reads EAGVTQFPSHSVIEKGQTVTLRCDPISGHDNLYWYRRVMGKEIKFLLHFVKESKQDESGMPNNRFLAERTGGTYSTLKVQPAELEDSGVYFCASSSHSYMETQYFGPGTRLLVL.

The rearrangement uses TRBV28 and TRBJ2-7; 12 bases match TRBD2. Losses at the gene ends were 4 bases for V and 6 bases for J; bases not matched to a gene: 10. This CDR3 region has 16 residues. Germline V gives CDR1 MDHEN, CDR2 SYDVKM. The CDR3 here is CASSWSLAGGLREQYF. In DNA, the CDR3 is TGTGCCAGCAGTTGGAGTCTAGCGGGGGGGCTTCGCGAGCAGTACTTC.

The sample holds one count of this clone. The same CDR3 arises from other DNA sequences in this sample as well. V gene TRBV5-1 combines with J gene TRBJ2-1; D is perhaps TRBD1 (5 bases). The CDR3 length is 12 residues. Germline V CDR1 and CDR2: SGHRS, YFSETQ. V was shortened by 4 bases and J by 6 bases, with 8 bases between the two germline ends. Written as DNA, the CDR3 is TGCGCCAGCAGCAGCCAGGGCAATGAGCAGTTCTTC. It translates to CASSSQGNEQFF.

This sequence joins TRBV29-1 and TRBJ2-1, with 14 nucleotides matching TRBD2. After removal of 1 base from V and 15 bases from J, the junction contained 2 bases not matched to a gene. The CDR3 spans 12 residues. Per the germline V gene, CDR1 is SQVTM and CDR2 is ANQGSEA. CDR3 coding DNA: TGCAGCGTTGAAGTAGGACTAGCGGGGGGGTTCTTC. Translating it yields CSVEVGLAGGFF.